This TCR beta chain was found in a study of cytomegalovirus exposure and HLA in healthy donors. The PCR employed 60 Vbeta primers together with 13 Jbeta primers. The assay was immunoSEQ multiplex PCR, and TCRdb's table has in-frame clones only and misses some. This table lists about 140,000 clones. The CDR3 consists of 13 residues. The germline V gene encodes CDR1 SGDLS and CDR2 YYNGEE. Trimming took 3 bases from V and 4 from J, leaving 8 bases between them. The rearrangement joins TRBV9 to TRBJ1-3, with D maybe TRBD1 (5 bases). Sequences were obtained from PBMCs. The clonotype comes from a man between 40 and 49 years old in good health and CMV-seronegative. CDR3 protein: CASSARGGNTIYF. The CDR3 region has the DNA TGTGCCAGCAGCGCACGGGGGGGAAACACCATATATTTT. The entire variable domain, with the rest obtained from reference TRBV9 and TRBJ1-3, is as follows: DSGVTQTPKHLITATGQRVTLRCSPRSGDLSVYWYQQSLDQGLQFLIQYYNGEERAKGNILERFSAQQFPDLHSELNLSSLELGDSALYFCASSARGGNTIYFGEGSWLTVV.